The 24 T cell receptor beta chains in this list originate from one sample, sequenced in a study of cytomegalovirus exposure and HLA in healthy donors. Assay: immunoSEQ multiplex PCR; the TCRdb copy retains only in-frame clones and omits some. The data hold tens of thousands of clones, with around 95% observed a single time. Sample: PBMCs. These receptors came from a young man in good health and CMV-seropositive.

The V and J genes are TRBV6-6 and TRBJ2-3; 8 bases fit TRBD2. CDR1 MNHNY and CDR2 SVGAGI come from the germline V gene (reference sequence). This CDR3 has 14 amino acids. The V segment lost 11 bases and the J segment 2 bases; nucleotides outside the gene matches: 9. The CDR3 bases are TGTGCCTCCCGGACGGGACTAGACACAGATACGCAGTATTTT. This encodes CASRTGLDTDTQYF.

The chain uses TRBV2 and TRBJ1-3, with D possibly being TRBD1 (6 bases). The germline V and J ends were trimmed by 0 bases and 0 bases, with 12 bases remaining between them. Per the germline V gene, CDR1 is SNHLY and CDR2 is FYNNEI. The CDR3 is 17 residues long. As DNA, the CDR3 is TGTGCCAGCAGTGAAGCGGAGACAGGCCTCTCTGGAAACACCATATATTTT. Its translation: CASSEAETGLSGNTIYF.

This clone has a handful of counts. This sequence joins TRBV6-5 and TRBJ2-7, with TRBD2 identical over 13 bases. The CDR3 sequence is 14 residues long. Germline V gene lookup returns CDR1 MNHEY and CDR2 SVGAGI. The J segment lost 5 bases and the V segment lost 5 bases, leaving 3 bases of the junction unmatched. The CDR3 DNA is TGTGCCAGCAGTGGACTAGCGGGAGCCGACGAGCAGTACTTC. Its translation: CASSGLAGADEQYF.

The chain combines TRBV4-1 with TRBJ2-7, with TRBD2 matching 7 bases. Germline V gene lookup returns CDR1 MGHRA and CDR2 YSYEKL. V was pared by 0 bases and J by 2 bases, with 7 bases of the junction left unmatched. The CDR3 runs to 16 residues. CDR3 DNA: TGCGCCAGCAGCCAAGATCTCGCGGGAGCGGCCTACGAGCAGTACTTC. Encoded protein: CASSQDLAGAAYEQYF.

The chain is built from TRBV30 and TRBJ2-3; 8 bases line up with TRBD1. CDR3 length: 15 residues. J gave up 1 base and V 5 bases, and 8 bases lay outside the gene matches. Germline CDR1 and CDR2: GTSNPN and SVGIG (reference sequence). The CDR3 DNA is TGTGCCTGGTCCGCTGGACAGGGTGGCACAGATACGCAGTATTTT. Amino acids: CAWSAGQGGTDTQYF.

The chain links TRBV28 to TRBJ1-5; 7 bases map to TRBD1. The length of the CDR3 is 16 residues. The ends lost 3 bases at V and 0 bases at J; junction bases unmatched: 5. Germline V gene data show CDR1 as MDHEN and CDR2 as SYDVKM. Here the CDR3 reads CASSFRGSYSNQPQHF. The CDR3 DNA reads TGTGCCAGCAGTTTCAGGGGGTCTTATAGCAATCAGCCCCAGCATTTT.

The V and J genes are TRBV10-3 and TRBJ2-1; 7 bases match TRBD2. The CDR3 length is 18 residues. V was clipped by 0 bases and J by 7 bases; unmatched bases: 15. Germline values: CDR1 ENHRY, CDR2 SYGVKD. CDR3 DNA: TGTGCCATCAGTGAGTCGATAATGTGGGCGGGAGTTGGGAATGAGCAGTTCTTC. Protein product: CAISESIMWAGVGNEQFF.

This chain uses TRBV11-2 with TRBJ1-6; D is unclear. Germline V gives CDR1 SGHAT, CDR2 FQNNGV. The V end lost 5 bases, the J end lost 0 bases, and 14 bases lay between the germline ends. CDR3 length: 17 amino acids. CDR3 coding DNA: TGTGCCAGCAGCGAGAGCAGGATCAGCTCCTATAATTCACCCCTCCACTTT. This codes for CASSESRISSYNSPLHF.

The chain joins TRBV2 to TRBJ1-1, with 9 bases lining up with TRBD1. The CDR3 spans 14 residues. V gave up 6 bases and J gave up 3 bases; unmatched junction bases: 5. The germline CDR1 and CDR2 sequences are SNHLY and FYNNEI. The CDR3 region has the DNA TGTGCCAGCAGGGGGGGACAGGGCCACACTGAAGCTTTCTTT. This translates into CASRGGQGHTEAFF.

The count of this clone is one. The CDR3: CSVGDREETQYF. CDR3 DNA: TGCAGCGTGGGGGACAGGGAAGAGACCCAGTACTTC. V gene TRBV29-1 combines with J gene TRBJ2-5; 9 positions match TRBD1. Trimming cost V 6 bases and J 3 bases; bases outside gene matches: 2. The CDR3 is 12 residues long. Germline CDR1 reads SQVTM; CDR2 reads ANQGSEA.

The chain couples TRBV7-9 to TRBJ2-1; 12 nucleotides match TRBD2. The trim removed 5 bases at V and 7 bases at J, leaving 3 bases unmatched. The CDR3 length is 14 residues. The germline gives CDR1 SEHNR, CDR2 FQNEAQ (reference sequence). Written as DNA, the CDR3 is TGTGCCAGCAGCGCTAGCGGGAGGGTGAATGAGCAGTTCTTC. Protein: CASSASGRVNEQFF.

V gene TRBV9 combines with J gene TRBJ2-7; D not resolved. The germline V gene encodes CDR1 SGDLS and CDR2 YYNGEE. Trimming cost V 4 bases and J 3 bases, with 17 bases left between them. The length of the CDR3 is 15 residues. The CDR3 nucleotides are TGTGCCAGCAGCCCAAGCAAGTTATCAATCTACGAGCAGTACTTC. It encodes CASSPSKLSIYEQYF.

The CDR3 nucleotides are TGTGCCAGCAGCTCGGACTCGAACACCGGGGAGCTGTTTTTT. It encodes CASSSDSNTGELFF. The rearrangement joins TRBV7-2 to TRBJ2-2, with TRBD2 as a possible D gene (5 bases). Trimming stripped 4 bases from V and 0 bases from J, with 6 bases between. Germline loops: CDR1 SGHTA, CDR2 FQGNSA. The CDR3 extends over 14 amino acids.

This clone was observed a single time. This CDR3 is CASSEDSFSYNSPLHF. The DNA for the CDR3 is TGTGCCAGCAGCGAGGACAGTTTCTCCTATAATTCACCCCTCCACTTT. The chain uses TRBV9 and TRBJ1-6, with a tentative D call TRBD1 (6 bases). Trimming cost V 3 bases and J 0 bases, with 10 bases left between them. Germline-derived CDR1 and CDR2 are SGDLS and YYNGEE. The CDR3 runs to 16 residues.

The V and J genes are TRBV6-6 and TRBJ1-1, with 8 bases that match TRBD1. Germline-derived CDR1 and CDR2 are MNHNY and SVGAGI (reference sequence). CDR3 length: 14 residues. J lost 4 bases, V lost 7 bases, and 8 bases had no gene match. CDR3: CASTLAGQGTEAFF. In DNA form, the CDR3 reads TGTGCCAGCACCCTAGCCGGACAGGGCACTGAAGCTTTCTTT.

The chain uses TRBV6-5 and TRBJ1-2; D uncertain. V gave up 2 bases and J gave up 6 bases, with 16 bases separating them. This CDR3 contains 15 residues. Germline lookup yields CDR1 MNHEY and CDR2 SVGAGI. The CDR3 reads CASSYESGFGDGYTF. CDR3 DNA: TGTGCCAGCAGTTACGAGTCGGGTTTCGGTGATGGCTACACCTTC.

V is TRBV4-3 and J is TRBJ2-1, with D uncertain. The CDR3 sequence is 16 residues long. The germline CDR1 and CDR2 sequences are LGHNA and YSLEER. Trimming stripped 0 bases from V and 0 bases from J, with 9 bases between. CDR3 protein: CASSQDHSSSYNEQFF. As DNA, the CDR3 is TGCGCCAGCAGCCAAGATCACAGTAGCTCCTACAATGAGCAGTTCTTC.

This sequence joins TRBV13 and TRBJ1-3; the match to TRBD1 covers 12 bases. Trimming at V came to 7 bases and at J to 3 bases, leaving 13 bases not matched to a gene. The CDR3 sequence is 18 residues long. Germline lookup yields CDR1 PRHDT and CDR2 FYEKMQ (reference sequence). In nucleotides, the CDR3 is TGTGCCAGCACCCTAGAAGCCGGGACAGGGGGCTTTGGAAACACCATATATTTT. Translated: CASTLEAGTGGFGNTIYF.

The rearrangement links TRBV5-4 to TRBJ2-1; 13 bases are a match to TRBD2. V gave up 4 bases and J gave up 0 bases; unmatched junction bases: 4. There are 17 residues in the CDR3. Germline V gene sequence: CDR1 SGHNT, CDR2 YYREEE (reference sequence). CDR3 region: CASSAGLAGDSYNEQFF. In DNA, the CDR3 is TGTGCCAGCAGCGCTGGACTAGCGGGGGACTCCTACAATGAGCAGTTCTTC.

The rearrangement joins TRBV28 to TRBJ1-2, with D perhaps TRBD1 (6 bases). The germline V and J ends were trimmed by 2 bases and 7 bases, with 11 bases remaining between them. The CDR3 is made up of 13 amino acids. Germline loops: CDR1 MDHEN, CDR2 SYDVKM. CDR3 nucleotides: TGTGCCAGCAGTTTAGCACAGGGACCTGGCTACACCTTC. Translated: CASSLAQGPGYTF.

The V call is TRBV10-3, the J call TRBJ2-7; TRBD2 matches at 8 bases. V lost 0 bases to trimming and J lost 6 bases; unmatched junction nucleotides: 4. Germline V lookup: CDR1 ENHRY, CDR2 SYGVKD. This CDR3 has 14 amino acids. CDR3 bases: TGTGCCATCAGTGAGTCGTTCGGGAGGGGCGAGCAGTACTTC. Amino acids: CAISESFGRGEQYF.

In DNA, the CDR3 is TGTGCCTGGAGTGTACTCAGGGGCTCCTACAATGAGCAGTTCTTC. Translation: CAWSVLRGSYNEQFF. The V call is TRBV30, the J call TRBJ2-1, with D tentatively TRBD1 (6 bases). This CDR3 has 15 residues. Germline values: CDR1 GTSNPN, CDR2 SVGIG (reference sequence). V lost 0 bases and J 0 bases, leaving 9 bases between the germline ends.

This sequence joins TRBV11-2 and TRBJ1-2; 7 bases match TRBD1. This CDR3 contains 14 residues. The J segment lost 5 bases and the V segment lost 3 bases, leaving 6 bases of the junction unmatched. CDR1 is SGHAT and CDR2 is FQNNGV in the germline V gene. CDR3 residues: CASSFAGTVYGYTF. CDR3 in DNA: TGTGCCAGCAGCTTCGCCGGGACAGTGTATGGCTACACCTTC.

The CDR3 DNA reads TGTGCCAGCAGCGAACTAGCGGGGGGGCCCTACGAGCAGTACTTC. Its translation is CASSELAGGPYEQYF. J is TRBJ2-7 and V is TRBV7-9; 13 bases match TRBD2. CDR3 size: 15 residues. CDR1 and CDR2 from the germline V gene are SEHNR and FQNEAQ (reference sequence). V was pared by 5 bases and J by 2 bases, with 3 bases of the junction left unmatched.